This T cell receptor (beta chain) was found in a study of T cells after yellow fever vaccination. This clonotype was seen a handful of times. Its antigen is as yet unknown. The study, taken as a whole, reports: Booster sampling recovered most clones from primary vaccination (approximately 97% CD4, just over 85% CD8).

Generation of TCR cDNA used 5'RACE template switching (which added a universal primer site and UMIs). From the 5' RACE reads, TCRdb called clonotypes with MiXCR, one entry per CDR3 protein. The table has a few hundred thousand distinct CDR3 sequences, approximately 10% seen once. Per the germline V gene, CDR1 is MNHNY and CDR2 is SVGAGI (reference sequence). The CDR3 has 15 amino acids. The J segment lost 0 bases and the V segment lost 3 bases, leaving 3 bases of the junction unmatched. The sequencing used CD4+ T cells sorted from PBMCs, collected 5 days after the yellow fever booster vaccination. The chain is built from TRBV6-6 and TRBJ2-7; 9 positions agree with TRBD1. The receptor's source is a man between 18 and 29 years old who received the YFV17D yellow fever vaccine. CDR3 nucleotide sequence: TGTGCCAGCAGTTATGGGACAGGGAACTCCTACGAGCAGTACTTC. The encoded protein is CASSYGTGNSYEQYF.